A few counts support the clone carrying this T cell receptor (beta chain). Its matching antigen is unknown. These data originate in a study of post-analysis software for immune sequencing data. Overall study findings and caveats: Compared with controls, patients showed significantly lower normalized Chao1 diversity. By F measure, strong co-clustering occurred among samples prepared in the same batch.

The TCR beta cDNA libraries carried unique molecular identifiers. From the PCR reads, TCRdb called clonotypes with MiXCR, one entry per CDR3 protein. The table shows fewer than 850,000 distinct CDR3 sequences, with less than 35% occurring only once. Sequenced sample: blood. The source of this sequence is a girl aged 10 to 17 with multiple sclerosis.

The CDR3 nucleotides are TGTGCCAGCAGCTTAGAGCGGGAGCCCCCCTACAATGAGCAGTTCTTC. It codes for CASSLEREPPYNEQFF. This rearrangement joins TRBV7-2 to TRBJ2-1, with 8 bases matching TRBD2. Germline CDR1 is SGHTA and CDR2 is FQGNSA. The V segment lost 1 base and the J segment 2 bases; nucleotides outside the gene matches: 4. The CDR3 spans 16 residues.